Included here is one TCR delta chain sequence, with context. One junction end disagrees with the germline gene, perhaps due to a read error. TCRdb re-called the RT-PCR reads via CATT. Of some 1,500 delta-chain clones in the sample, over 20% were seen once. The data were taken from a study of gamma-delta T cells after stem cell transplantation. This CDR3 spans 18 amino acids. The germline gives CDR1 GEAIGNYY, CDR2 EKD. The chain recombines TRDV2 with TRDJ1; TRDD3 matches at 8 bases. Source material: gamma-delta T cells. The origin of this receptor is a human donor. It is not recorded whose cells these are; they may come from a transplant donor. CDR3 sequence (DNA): TGTGCCTGTGACACCGTAGAGCTGGGGGACCGCAACACCGATAAACCCATCTTT. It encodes CACDTVELGDRNTDKPIF.